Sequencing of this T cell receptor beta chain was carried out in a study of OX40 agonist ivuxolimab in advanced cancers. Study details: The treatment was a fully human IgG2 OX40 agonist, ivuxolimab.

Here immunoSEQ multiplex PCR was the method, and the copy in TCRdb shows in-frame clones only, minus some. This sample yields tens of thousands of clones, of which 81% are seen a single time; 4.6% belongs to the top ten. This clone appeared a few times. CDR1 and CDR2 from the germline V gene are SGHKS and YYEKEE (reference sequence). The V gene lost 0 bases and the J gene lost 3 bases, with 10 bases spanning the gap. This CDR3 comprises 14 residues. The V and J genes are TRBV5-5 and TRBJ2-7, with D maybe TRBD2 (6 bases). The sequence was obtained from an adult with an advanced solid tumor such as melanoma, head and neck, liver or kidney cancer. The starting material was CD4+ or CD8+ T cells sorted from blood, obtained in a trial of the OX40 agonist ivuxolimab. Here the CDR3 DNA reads TGTGCCAGCAGCTTGGGACTAGTAGGCTACGAGCAGTACTTC. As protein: CASSLGLVGYEQYF.